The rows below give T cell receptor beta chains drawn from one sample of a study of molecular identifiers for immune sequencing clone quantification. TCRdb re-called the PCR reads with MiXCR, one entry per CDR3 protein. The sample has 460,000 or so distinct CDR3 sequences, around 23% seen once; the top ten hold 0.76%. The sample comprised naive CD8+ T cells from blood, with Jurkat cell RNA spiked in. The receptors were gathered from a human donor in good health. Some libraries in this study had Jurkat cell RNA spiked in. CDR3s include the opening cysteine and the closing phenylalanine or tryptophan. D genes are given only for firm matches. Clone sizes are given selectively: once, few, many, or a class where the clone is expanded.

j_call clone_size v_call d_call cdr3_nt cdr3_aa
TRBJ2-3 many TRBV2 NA TGTGCCAGCAGCATAAGCCGGGACCGTGAGTGGAGTACGCAGTATTTT CASSISRDREWSTQYF
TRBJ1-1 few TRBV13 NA TGTGCCAGCAGCTTAGGCCTGGTCGATGAAGCTTTCTTT CASSLGLVDEAFF
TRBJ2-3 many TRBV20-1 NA TGCAGTGCTAGCCCCGAAGGCACAGATACGCAGTATTTT CSASPEGTDTQYF
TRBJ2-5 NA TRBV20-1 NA TGCAGTGCTAGAGATGAGGGGGGGTCCCAGTACTTC CSARDEGGSQYF
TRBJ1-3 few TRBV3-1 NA TGTGCCAGCAGCCCCCGGTGGGGTGTTGCCCCTAACTCTGGAAACACCATATATTTT CASSPRWGVAPNSGNTIYF
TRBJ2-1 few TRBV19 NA TGTGCCAGTAGTATAGGGGGCAGGGTCAATGAGCAGTTCTTC CASSIGGRVNEQFF
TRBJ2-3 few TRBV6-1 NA TGTGCCAGCAGTGATCTCACACCAGCAGATACGCAGTATTTT CASSDLTPADTQYF
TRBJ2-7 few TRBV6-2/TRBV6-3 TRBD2 TGTGCCAGCAGTTACTCTAGCGGGGCAAACGAGCAGTACTTC CASSYSSGANEQYF
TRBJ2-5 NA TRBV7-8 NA TGTGCCAGCAGCTTATGGGACGGCCAAGGGACCCAGTACTTC CASSLWDGQGTQYF
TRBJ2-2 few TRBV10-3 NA TGTGCCATCAGTGCTGACACCGGGGAGCTGTTTTTT CAISADTGELFF
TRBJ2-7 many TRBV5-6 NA TGTGCCAGTAGTCTCCTGGACAGCTACGAGCAGTACTTC CASSLLDSYEQYF
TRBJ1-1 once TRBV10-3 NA TGTGCCATCAGTGAGTCGCGGGCTGCCACTGAAGCTTTCTTT CAISESRAATEAFF
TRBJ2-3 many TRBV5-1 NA TGCGCCAGCAGCTTAGGATACGGCACAGATACGCAGTATTTT CASSLGYGTDTQYF
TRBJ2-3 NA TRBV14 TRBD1 TGTGCCAGCAGCCGCTACAGGGGTGCAGATACGCAGTATTTT CASSRYRGADTQYF
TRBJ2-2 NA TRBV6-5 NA TGTGCCACCGGGGGAGCTGCCGGGAACACCGGGGAGCTGTTTTTT CATGGAAGNTGELFF
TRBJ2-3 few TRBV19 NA TGTGCCAGTAGTATAGGTGTCCAGGGCGATACGGATACGCAGTATTTT CASSIGVQGDTDTQYF
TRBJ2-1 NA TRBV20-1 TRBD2 TGCAGTGCTAGACTAGCGGGCCTCTACAATGAGCAGTTCTTC CSARLAGLYNEQFF